Listed here are 2 T cell receptor beta chains from one sample, sequenced in a study of CD8 T cells in ankylosing spondylitis. Study-wide points: Seemingly characteristic of ankylosing spondylitis blood was a TCR beta motif consisting of several highly homologous variants.

TCRdb passed the 5' RACE reads through MiXCR, listing each CDR3 protein once. The sample includes 670,000 or so distinct CDR3 sequences, under 20% of them seen just once. These TCRs are of unknown antigen specificity. Sequences were obtained from blood, either unsorted or a sorted T cell fraction (not recorded which). The receptors stem from a male donor with ankylosing spondylitis.

The chain uses TRBV7-9 and TRBJ2-3; 12 bases are shared with TRBD2. Germline CDR1 SEHNR, CDR2 FQNEAQ (reference sequence). The CDR3 totals 15 residues. With 4 bases clipped from V and 8 bases from J, the junction kept 7 bases outside the gene matches. The CDR3 nucleotides are TGTGCCAGCAGCTGGCTAGCGGGAGGGCCGGCTACGCAGTATTTT. Translated: CASSWLAGGPATQYF.

There are a few counts of this clonotype. V and J are TRBV20-1 and TRBJ1-4; a possible D gene is TRBD1 (6 bases). This CDR3 comprises 12 residues. Per the germline V gene, CDR1 is DFQATT and CDR2 is SNEGSKA (reference sequence). V lost 1 base and J 13 bases, leaving 13 bases between the germline ends. The CDR3 sequence is CSARGDRSLLFF. The CDR3 DNA sequence: TGCAGTGCTAGAGGTGACAGGTCCTTACTGTTTTTT.